This TCR beta chain was found in a study of shared T cell receptors in the human thymus. Some clones are missing from TCRdb's copy, which holds only in-frame ones; the method was immunoSEQ multiplex PCR. The data hold 550,000 to 800,000 clones, with 80% to 90% observed a single time. Per germline, CDR1 LGHNA and CDR2 YSLEER. Trimming took off 0 bases at V and 0 bases at J, with 8 bases between the two ends. The CDR3 extends over 16 amino acids. These sequences were also reported in another study, on human thymus T cells.

The receptor comes from a girl less than two years old with a congenital heart defect. The V gene is TRBV4-3, the J gene TRBJ2-2, with D maybe TRBD1 (6 bases). Material for sequencing was thymocytes. The CDR3 is CASSQEGTPNTGELFF. In nucleotides, the CDR3 is TGCGCCAGCAGCCAAGAGGGGACACCGAACACCGGGGAGCTGTTTTTT.